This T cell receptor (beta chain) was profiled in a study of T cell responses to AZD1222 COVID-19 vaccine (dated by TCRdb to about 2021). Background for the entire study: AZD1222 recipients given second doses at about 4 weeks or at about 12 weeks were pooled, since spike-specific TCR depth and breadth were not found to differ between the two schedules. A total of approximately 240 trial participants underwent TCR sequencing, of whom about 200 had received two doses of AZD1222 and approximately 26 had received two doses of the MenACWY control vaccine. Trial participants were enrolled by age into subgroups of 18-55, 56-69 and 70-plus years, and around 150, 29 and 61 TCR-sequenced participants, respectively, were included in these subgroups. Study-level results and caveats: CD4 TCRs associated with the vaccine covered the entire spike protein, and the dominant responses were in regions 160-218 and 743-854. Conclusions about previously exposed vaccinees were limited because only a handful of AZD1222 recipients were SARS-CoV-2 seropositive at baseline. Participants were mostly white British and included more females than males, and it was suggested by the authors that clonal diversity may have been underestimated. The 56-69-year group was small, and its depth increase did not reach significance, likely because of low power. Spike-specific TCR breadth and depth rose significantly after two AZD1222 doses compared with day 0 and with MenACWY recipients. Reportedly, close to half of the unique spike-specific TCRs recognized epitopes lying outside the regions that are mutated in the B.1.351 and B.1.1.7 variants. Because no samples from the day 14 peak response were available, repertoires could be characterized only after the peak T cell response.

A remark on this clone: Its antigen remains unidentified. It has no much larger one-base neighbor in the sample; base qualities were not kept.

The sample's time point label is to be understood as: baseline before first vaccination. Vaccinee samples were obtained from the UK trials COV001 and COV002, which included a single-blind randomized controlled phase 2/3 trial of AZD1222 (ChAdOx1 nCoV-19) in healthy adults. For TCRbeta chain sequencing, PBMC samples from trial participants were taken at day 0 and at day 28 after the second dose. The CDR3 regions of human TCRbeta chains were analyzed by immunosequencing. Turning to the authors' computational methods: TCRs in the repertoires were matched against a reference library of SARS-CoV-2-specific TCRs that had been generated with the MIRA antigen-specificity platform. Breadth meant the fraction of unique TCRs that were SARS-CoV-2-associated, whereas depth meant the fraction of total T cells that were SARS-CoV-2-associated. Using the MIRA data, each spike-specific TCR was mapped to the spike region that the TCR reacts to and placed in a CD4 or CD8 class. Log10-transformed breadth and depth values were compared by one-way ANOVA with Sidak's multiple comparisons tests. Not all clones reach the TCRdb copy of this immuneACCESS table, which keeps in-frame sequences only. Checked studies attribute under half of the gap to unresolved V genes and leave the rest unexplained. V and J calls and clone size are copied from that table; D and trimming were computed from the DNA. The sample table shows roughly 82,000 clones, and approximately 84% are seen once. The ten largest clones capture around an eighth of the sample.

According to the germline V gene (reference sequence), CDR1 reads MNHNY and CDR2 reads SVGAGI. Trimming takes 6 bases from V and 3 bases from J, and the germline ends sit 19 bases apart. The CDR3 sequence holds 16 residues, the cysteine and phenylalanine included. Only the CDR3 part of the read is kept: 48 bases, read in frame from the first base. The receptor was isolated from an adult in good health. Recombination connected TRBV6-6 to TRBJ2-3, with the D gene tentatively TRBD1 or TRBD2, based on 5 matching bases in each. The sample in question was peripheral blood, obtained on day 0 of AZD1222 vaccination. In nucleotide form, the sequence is TGTGCCAGCAGGGACAATTCGGGGTCCGGTACAGATACGCAGTATTTT. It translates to CASRDNSGSGTDTQYF.